Included here is one T cell receptor (beta chain) sequence, with context. The entry originates in a study of shared T cell receptors in the human thymus. The V gene end was trimmed by 2 bases and the J gene end by 2 bases; junction bases not matched to a gene: 5. The CDR3 totals 15 residues. CDR1 is SGHNT and CDR2 is YYREEE in the germline V gene (reference sequence). Profiling relied on immunoSEQ multiplex PCR, and the TCRdb table lists in-frame clones only, not all of them. The sample yields some 640,000 clones, approximately 89% seen once. A further study also used this sample, focusing on human thymus T cells.

This clonotype was sampled from a boy in the first two years of life with a congenital heart defect. The chain has TRBV5-4 and TRBJ2-3; 7 bases fit TRBD1. The specimen sequenced was thymocytes. CDR3: CASSLDRENTDTQYF. The CDR3 DNA follows: TGTGCCAGCAGCTTAGACAGGGAGAACACAGATACGCAGTATTTT.